The clone carrying this T cell receptor beta chain was observed a few times. Its antigen is still unknown. Reverse transcription of all isolated RNA meant that expressed TCRB transcripts were sequenced. Clones were read by immunoSEQ multiplex PCR, and TCRdb kept only the in-frame ones, dropping some. Among some 240,000 clones listed, 16% were seen once. From germline, CDR1 is PRHDT and CDR2 FYEKMQ (reference sequence). The CDR3 is 12 residues long. The V gene lost 6 bases and the J gene lost 3 bases, with 9 bases spanning the gap. Via the markers CD45RO/CCR7/CD25/CD127/CD95/CD27, stem cell-like memory, regulatory, central memory and naive CD4+ cells were sorted. All sorted populations exceeded 98% purity. The data derive from a study of beta chain features in type 1 diabetes. Across the study: There was similarity between patients and healthy donors in age, gender and cell yields. Findings of the study overall: Still unanswered here is whether HLA type influences TCRB rearrangement. TCRB CDR3 length was moderately but significantly reduced in all four CD4+ subsets of Type 1 diabetes patients.

The TCR comes from a man aged 30 to 45 with type 1 diabetes. The genes are TRBV13 and TRBJ2-7; D is possibly TRBD1 (5 bases). Material for sequencing was naive CD4+ T cells from blood. The CDR3 DNA reads as TGTGCCAGCAGGAACCAGGGCTACGAGCAGTACTTC. This codes for CASRNQGYEQYF.